This TCR beta chain was sequenced during a study of cytomegalovirus exposure and HLA in healthy donors. Study-wide results and limits: Many donors carried some public TCRs, although rarity characterized most TCR sequences.

The repertoire was sequenced with immunoSEQ multiplex PCR; TCRdb's copy has only in-frame clones and lacks some. The sample holds a few hundred thousand clones; approximately 85% are singletons and the top ten take roughly 0.88%. Concerning this clone: Its antigen is as yet unknown.

The V gene's germline CDR1 is MRHNA and CDR2 SNTAGT. Trimming cost V 6 bases and J 6 bases; bases outside gene matches: 4. The length of the CDR3 is 14 residues. Donors were drawn from the roughly 120-subject validation cohort, separate from the approximately 620-subject first cohort. This sequence originates from a man younger than 40 in good health and CMV-seronegative. The genes are TRBV6-4 and TRBJ1-6; 8 bases agree with TRBD1. The sequenced material came from PBMCs. The CDR3 is CASRSDRGNSPLHF. Written as DNA, the CDR3 is TGTGCCAGCAGATCAGACAGGGGTAATTCACCCCTCCACTTT.